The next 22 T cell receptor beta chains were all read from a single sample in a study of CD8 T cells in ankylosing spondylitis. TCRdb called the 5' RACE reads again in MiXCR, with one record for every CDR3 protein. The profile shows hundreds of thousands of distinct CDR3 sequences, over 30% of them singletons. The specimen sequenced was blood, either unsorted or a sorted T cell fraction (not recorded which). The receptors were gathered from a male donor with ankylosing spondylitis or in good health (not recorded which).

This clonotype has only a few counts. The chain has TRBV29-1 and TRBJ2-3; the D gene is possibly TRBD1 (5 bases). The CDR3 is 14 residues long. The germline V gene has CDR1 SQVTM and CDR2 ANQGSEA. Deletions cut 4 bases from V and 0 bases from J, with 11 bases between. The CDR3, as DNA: TGCAGCGTTGTAGTCAGGGCTAGCACAGATACGCAGTATTTT. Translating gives CSVVVRASTDTQYF.

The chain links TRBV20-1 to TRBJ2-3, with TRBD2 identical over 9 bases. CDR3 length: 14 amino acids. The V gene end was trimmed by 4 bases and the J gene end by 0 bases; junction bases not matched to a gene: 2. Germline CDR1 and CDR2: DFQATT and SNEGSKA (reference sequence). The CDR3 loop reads CSAKAGGSTDTQYF. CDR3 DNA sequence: TGCAGTGCTAAAGCGGGGGGAAGCACAGATACGCAGTATTTT.

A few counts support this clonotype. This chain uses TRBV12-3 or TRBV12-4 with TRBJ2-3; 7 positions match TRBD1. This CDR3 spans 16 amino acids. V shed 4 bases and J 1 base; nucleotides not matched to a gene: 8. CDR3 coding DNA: TGTGCCAGCAGTTCATGGGACAGAGCACGCACAGATACGCAGTATTTT. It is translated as CASSSWDRARTDTQYF.

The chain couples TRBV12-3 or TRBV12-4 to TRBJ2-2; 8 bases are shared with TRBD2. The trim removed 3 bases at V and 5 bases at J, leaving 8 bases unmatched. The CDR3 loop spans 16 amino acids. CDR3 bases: TGTGCCAGCAGTTTCATAGCGGGGCCGCGTACCGGGGAGCTGTTTTTT. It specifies CASSFIAGPRTGELFF.

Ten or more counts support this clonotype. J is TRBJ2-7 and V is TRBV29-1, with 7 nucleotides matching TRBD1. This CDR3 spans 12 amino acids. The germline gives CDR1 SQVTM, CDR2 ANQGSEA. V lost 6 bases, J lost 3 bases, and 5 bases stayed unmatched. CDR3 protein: CSVGGTHYEQYF. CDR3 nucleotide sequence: TGCAGCGTAGGGGGCACCCACTACGAGCAGTACTTC.

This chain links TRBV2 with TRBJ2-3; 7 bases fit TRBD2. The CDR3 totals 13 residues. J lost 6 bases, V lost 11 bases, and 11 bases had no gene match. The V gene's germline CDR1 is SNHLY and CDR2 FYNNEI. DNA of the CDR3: TGTGCCGGAAAGCGGGGCCTCCTGGATACGCAGTATTTT. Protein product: CAGKRGLLDTQYF.

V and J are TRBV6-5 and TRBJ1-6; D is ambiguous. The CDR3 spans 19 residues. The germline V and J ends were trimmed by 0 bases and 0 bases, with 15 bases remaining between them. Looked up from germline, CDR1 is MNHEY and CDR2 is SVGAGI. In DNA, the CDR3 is TGTGCCAGCAGTTACTCGATAGACGACCTGAGCTCCTATAATTCACCCCTCCACTTT. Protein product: CASSYSIDDLSSYNSPLHF.

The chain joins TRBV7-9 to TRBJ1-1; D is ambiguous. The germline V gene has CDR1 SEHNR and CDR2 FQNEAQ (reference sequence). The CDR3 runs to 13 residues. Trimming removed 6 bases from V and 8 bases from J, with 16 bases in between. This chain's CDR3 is CASSLTGVIEAFF. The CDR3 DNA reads TGTGCCAGCAGTTTAACGGGTGTAATCGAAGCTTTCTTT.

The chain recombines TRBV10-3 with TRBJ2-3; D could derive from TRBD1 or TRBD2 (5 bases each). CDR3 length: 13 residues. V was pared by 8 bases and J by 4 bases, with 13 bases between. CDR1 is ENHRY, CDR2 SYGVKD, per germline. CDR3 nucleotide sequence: TGTGCCATCGGGGGTCCGTTCCCAGATACGCAGTATTTT. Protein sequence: CAIGGPFPDTQYF.

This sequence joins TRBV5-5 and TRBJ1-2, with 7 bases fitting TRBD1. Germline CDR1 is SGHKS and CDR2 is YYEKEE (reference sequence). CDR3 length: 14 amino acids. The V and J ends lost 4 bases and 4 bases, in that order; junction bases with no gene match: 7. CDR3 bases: TGTGCCAGCAGCCCGTGGGGGGACAGCTATGGCTACACCTTC. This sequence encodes CASSPWGDSYGYTF.

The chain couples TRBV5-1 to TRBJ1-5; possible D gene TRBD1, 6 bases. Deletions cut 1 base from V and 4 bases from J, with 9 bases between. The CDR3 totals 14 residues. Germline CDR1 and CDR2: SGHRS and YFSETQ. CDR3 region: CASSLTTGNQPQHF. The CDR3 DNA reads TGCGCCAGCAGCTTGACGACAGGTAATCAGCCCCAGCATTTT.

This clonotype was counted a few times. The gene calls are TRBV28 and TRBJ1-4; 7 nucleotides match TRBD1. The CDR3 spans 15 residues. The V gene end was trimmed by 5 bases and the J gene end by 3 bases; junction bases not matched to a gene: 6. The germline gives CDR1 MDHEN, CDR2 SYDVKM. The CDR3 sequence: CASSHAGTANEKLFF. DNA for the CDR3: TGTGCCAGCAGTCACGCCGGGACAGCTAATGAAAAACTGTTTTTT.

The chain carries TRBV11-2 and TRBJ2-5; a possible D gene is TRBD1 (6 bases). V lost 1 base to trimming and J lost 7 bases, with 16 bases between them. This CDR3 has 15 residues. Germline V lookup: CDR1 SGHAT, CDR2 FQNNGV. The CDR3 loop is CASSLGGGSRGTQYF. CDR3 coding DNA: TGTGCCAGCAGCTTAGGTGGGGGCTCTCGAGGGACCCAGTACTTC.

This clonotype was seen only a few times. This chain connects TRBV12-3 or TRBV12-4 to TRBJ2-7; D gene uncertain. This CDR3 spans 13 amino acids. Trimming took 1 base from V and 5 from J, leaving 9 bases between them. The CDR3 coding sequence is TGTGCCAGCAGTTTAGTCCGAGGTGACGAGCAGTACTTC. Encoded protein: CASSLVRGDEQYF.

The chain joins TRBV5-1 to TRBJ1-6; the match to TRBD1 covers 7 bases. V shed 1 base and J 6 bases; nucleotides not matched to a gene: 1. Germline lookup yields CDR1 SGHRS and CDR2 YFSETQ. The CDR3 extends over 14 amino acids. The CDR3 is CASSLQGVNSPLHF. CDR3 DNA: TGCGCCAGCAGCTTGCAGGGGGTTAATTCACCCCTCCACTTT.

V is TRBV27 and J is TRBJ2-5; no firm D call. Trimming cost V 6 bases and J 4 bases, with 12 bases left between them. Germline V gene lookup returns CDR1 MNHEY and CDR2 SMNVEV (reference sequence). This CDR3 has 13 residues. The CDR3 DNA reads TGTGCCAGCAGCCTCGCGGTCCTAGAGACCCAGTACTTC. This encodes CASSLAVLETQYF.

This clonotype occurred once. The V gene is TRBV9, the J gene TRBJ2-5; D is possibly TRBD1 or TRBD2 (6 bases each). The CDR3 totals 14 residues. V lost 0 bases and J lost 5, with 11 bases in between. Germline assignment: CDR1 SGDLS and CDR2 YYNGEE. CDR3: CASSVAGAGETQYF. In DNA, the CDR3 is TGTGCCAGCAGCGTAGCGGGGGCCGGGGAGACCCAGTACTTC.

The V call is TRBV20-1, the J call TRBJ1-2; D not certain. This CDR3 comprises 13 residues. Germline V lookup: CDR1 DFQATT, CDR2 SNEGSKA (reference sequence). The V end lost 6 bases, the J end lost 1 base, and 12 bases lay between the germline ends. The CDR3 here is CSAYPTDNYGYTF. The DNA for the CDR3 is TGCAGTGCATATCCAACAGATAACTATGGCTACACCTTC.

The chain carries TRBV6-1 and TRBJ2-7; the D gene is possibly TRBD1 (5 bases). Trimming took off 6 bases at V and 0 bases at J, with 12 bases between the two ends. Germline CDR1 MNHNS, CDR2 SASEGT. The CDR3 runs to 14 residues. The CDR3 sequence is CASRRTTSSYEQYF. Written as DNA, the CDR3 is TGTGCCAGCAGGAGGACAACCAGCTCCTACGAGCAGTACTTC.

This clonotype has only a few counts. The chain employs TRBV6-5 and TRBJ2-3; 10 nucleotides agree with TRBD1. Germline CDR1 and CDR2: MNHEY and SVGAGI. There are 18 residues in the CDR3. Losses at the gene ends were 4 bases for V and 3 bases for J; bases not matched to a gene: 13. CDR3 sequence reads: CASSLWTGGGGDTDTQYF. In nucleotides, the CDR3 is TGTGCCAGCAGTTTATGGACAGGGGGTGGGGGTGATACAGATACGCAGTATTTT.

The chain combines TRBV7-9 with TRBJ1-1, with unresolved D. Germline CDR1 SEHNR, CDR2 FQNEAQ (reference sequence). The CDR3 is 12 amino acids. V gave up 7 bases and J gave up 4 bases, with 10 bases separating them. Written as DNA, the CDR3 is TGTGCCAGCACCCTAGGAAGCACTGAAGCTTTCTTT. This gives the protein CASTLGSTEAFF.

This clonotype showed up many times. DNA for the CDR3: TGTGCCAGCAGTTACTCGGGGAAGACCCAGTACTTC. Its translation: CASSYSGKTQYF. The gene calls are TRBV6-2 or TRBV6-3 and TRBJ2-5, with D unclear. The CDR3 extends over 12 amino acids. Germline CDR1 reads MNHEY; CDR2 reads SVGEGT. Trimming stripped 0 bases from V and 6 bases from J, with 5 bases between.